This TCR beta chain is drawn from a study of T cell repertoires in cytomegalovirus infection (dated by TCRdb to the late 2010s). Context from the whole study: Donor HLA type was relevant to the analysis, as public TCR beta signatures indicated carriage of CMV infection together with the matching HLA type. What the study reported, not specific to this receptor: The ex vivo response was dominated by HLA-C-restricted CMV-specific TCR beta clonotypes, which also provided the single most frequent clonotype in two of eight donors. Cumulative frequency of public TCR beta family members discriminated carriers of CMV infection plus the relevant HLA type in this cohort and an independent 352-donor cohort.

This clonotype was seen a handful of times. Its antigen remains undetermined. No per-base quality is available; no much larger clone lies one base away. The sequencer listed for this sample is Illumina HiSeq 1500. The public reads were run again by TCRdb, first through fastp at Q25 and then through MiXCR, and only productive beta chains were kept. Rows merge per CDR3 protein into single entries with the most common DNA and genes. The sample contains 630,000 or so distinct CDR3 sequences, about 24% of them found a single time. The leading ten clones occupy 6.5% to 10% of the sample. Its CDR3 holds 19 amino acids, cysteine through phenylalanine. The CDR3 DNA has 57 bases and is translated from base 1. V is pruned by 5 bases and J by 5 bases, leaving 19 bases of the junction without a gene match. As encoded in the germline V gene (reference sequence), CDR1 is SEHNR while CDR2 is FQNEAQ.

The rearranged chain carries TRBV7-9 and TRBJ2-1; TRBD2 matches 9 bases in the middle. The sequenced sample was CD8+ T cells from PBMCs. This sequence was found in a human donor in good health (CMV status not recorded). Some clones in this sample may be carry-over from other donors' samples. The sequenced DNA is TGTGCCAGCAGCATACCGGGCGGGGGGGGAAACGAGATGGACAATGAGCAGTTCTTC. Translated, this is CASSIPGGGGNEMDNEQFF. The full variable domain, with segments outside the CDR3 supplied by the reference TRBV7-9 and TRBJ2-1 proteins, appears as DTGVSQNPRHKITKRGQNVTFRCDPISEHNRLYWYRQTLGQGPEFLTYFQNEAQLEKSRLLSDRFSAERPKGSFSTLEIQRTEQGDSAMYLCASSIPGGGGNEMDNEQFFGPGTRLTVL.